Presented here are 13 T cell receptor beta chains from one specimen sequenced in a study of T-cell memory formation after mild COVID-19. TCRdb reanalysed the 5' RACE reads using MiXCR and keeps one entry per CDR3 protein. The sample yields more than 300,000 distinct CDR3 sequences, 13% to 15% seen once. The sequenced material came from PBMCs or a T cell subset sorted from them (not recorded which). The receptors were gathered from a man in his late teens or twenties who had mild COVID-19 (a few samples of this study predate the infection). Cell type and time point are not known.

V is TRBV4-3 and J is TRBJ2-2, with D possibly being TRBD1 or TRBD2 (5 bases each). Trimming pared 10 bases from V and 2 bases from J, leaving 14 bases between. CDR1 and CDR2 (germline): LGHNA, YSLEER. The CDR3 is 14 amino acids. The CDR3 reads CATSRGINTGELFF. For the CDR3, the DNA is TGCGCCACCTCGAGGGGAATCAACACCGGGGAGCTGTTTTTT.

This clonotype was seen repeatedly, ten times or more. The rearrangement links TRBV20-1 to TRBJ2-5, with 7 nucleotides matching TRBD1. This CDR3 has 14 amino acids. Germline CDR1 DFQATT, CDR2 SNEGSKA (reference sequence). V lost 6 bases and J lost 2; bases outside the gene matches: 9. DNA for the CDR3: TGCAGTGCCAACCGGGACAGTCATCAAGAGACCCAGTACTTC. It is translated as CSANRDSHQETQYF.

This clonotype was found a few times. This chain joins TRBV29-1 and TRBJ1-2; D unresolved. V was clipped by 6 bases and J by 8 bases, with 10 bases between them. There are 10 residues in the CDR3. Germline V gene data show CDR1 as SQVTM and CDR2 as ANQGSEA. For the CDR3, the DNA is TGCAGCGTATACAGCGGGGGCTACACCTTC. Protein: CSVYSGGYTF.

This clonotype was observed a few times. J is TRBJ2-7 and V is TRBV7-8, with 12 positions matching TRBD2. Germline CDR1 is SGHVS and CDR2 is FQNEAQ. The V segment lost 5 bases and the J segment 3 bases; nucleotides outside the gene matches: 8. CDR3 size: 16 residues. CDR3 sequence reads: CASSVGASGGDYEQYV. CDR3 sequence (DNA): TGTGCCAGCAGCGTAGGGGCTAGCGGGGGGGACTACGAGCAGTACGTC.

This clonotype was recorded many times. The chain is built from TRBV12-3 or TRBV12-4 and TRBJ2-7, with 9 bases fitting TRBD1. The ends lost 6 bases at V and 6 bases at J; junction bases unmatched: 3. This CDR3 has 12 residues. The DNA of the CDR3 is TGTGCCAGCAGCCAGACAGGGGGCGAGCAGTACTTC. Its protein product is CASSQTGGEQYF.

The rearrangement uses TRBV7-7 and TRBJ2-1; 7 bases fit TRBD1. The CDR3 loop spans 15 amino acids. The V segment lost 5 bases and the J segment 5 bases; nucleotides outside the gene matches: 9. CDR1 is SSHAT, CDR2 FNYEAQ, per germline (reference sequence). The CDR3 loop reads CASSKGASTNNEQFF. In DNA form, the CDR3 reads TGTGCCAGCAGCAAGGGGGCCTCTACCAACAATGAGCAGTTCTTC.

This clonotype turned up a few times. The chain joins TRBV7-2 to TRBJ2-7; 11 nucleotides agree with TRBD2. The CDR3 length is 14 residues. CDR1 is SGHTA and CDR2 is FQGNSA in the germline V gene. Trimming took 3 bases from V and 5 from J; bases not matched to a gene: 3. The CDR3 protein is CASSFLAGGNEQYV. The CDR3 nucleotides are TGTGCCAGCAGCTTTCTAGCGGGGGGAAACGAGCAGTACGTC.

A few counts support this clonotype. V and J are TRBV6-5 and TRBJ2-7, with a tentative D call TRBD1 (6 bases). The CDR3 is made up of 13 amino acids. Trimming pared 2 bases from V and 6 bases from J, leaving 11 bases between. Germline values: CDR1 MNHEY, CDR2 SVGAGI. CDR3 DNA sequence: TGTGCCAGCAGTTACCCCGGGACAAGCGAGCAGTACTTC. This encodes CASSYPGTSEQYF.

The table lists this clonotype with many counts. V usage is TRBV4-3 and J usage is TRBJ2-7, with TRBD1 as a possible D gene (8 bases). Germline CDR1 reads LGHNA; CDR2 reads YSLEER. The CDR3 totals 14 residues. V dropped 0 bases and J dropped 5 bases, with 11 bases sitting between them. CDR3 in amino acids: CASSQETGGDEQYF. The CDR3 bases are TGCGCCAGCAGCCAAGAAACAGGGGGGGACGAGCAGTACTTC.

This clonotype was counted ten times or more. The V and J genes are TRBV29-1 and TRBJ2-1; tentative D call: TRBD2 (5 bases). V lost 6 bases, J lost 7 bases, and 10 bases lay in between. The CDR3 extends over 11 amino acids. Germline V gene sequence: CDR1 SQVTM, CDR2 ANQGSEA. The CDR3 is CSVEAGNEQFF. CDR3 coding DNA: TGCAGCGTGGAGGCTGGAAATGAGCAGTTCTTC.

The table lists this clonotype with a few counts. The chain carries TRBV27 and TRBJ2-7; 12 bases are shared with TRBD1. The CDR3 totals 16 residues. V lost 3 bases and J lost 2; bases outside the gene matches: 5. Germline-derived CDR1 and CDR2 are MNHEY and SMNVEV (reference sequence). This CDR3 reads CASSLFRDRGPYEQYF. The CDR3 coding sequence is TGTGCCAGCAGTTTGTTCCGGGACAGGGGGCCCTACGAGCAGTACTTC.

A few counts support this clonotype. CDR3 residues: CASSEGDRSLFF. For the CDR3, the DNA is TGTGCCAGCAGCGAGGGGGACCGTAGTCTGTTTTTT. V and J are TRBV7-9 and TRBJ1-4, with a possible D match to TRBD1 (6 bases). The germline V gene has CDR1 SEHNR and CDR2 FQNEAQ (reference sequence). V was pared by 5 bases and J by 14 bases, with 15 bases between. The CDR3 sequence is 12 residues long.

The V and J genes are TRBV4-2 and TRBJ1-3; D is unresolved. V was cut by 0 bases and J by 9 bases, with 9 bases left in between. The CDR3 loop spans 13 amino acids. Germline CDR1 LGHNA, CDR2 YNFKEQ. CDR3 region: CASSQDMGGTIYF. CDR3 DNA: TGTGCCAGCAGCCAAGATATGGGTGGCACCATATATTTT.